This T cell receptor (beta chain) was captured in a study of blood T cell repertoires in COVID-19. Study-wide background: COVID-19 samples collected from the United States, Italy and Spain covered acute and convalescent phases.

Deletions cut 4 bases from V and 7 bases from J, with 6 bases between. The CDR3 is 11 amino acids. From germline, CDR1 is SGHTS and CDR2 YDEGEE. The assay was immunoSEQ multiplex PCR, and TCRdb's table has in-frame clones only and misses some. The table shows approximately 400,000 clones, with 70% to 90% occurring only once. The chain employs TRBV5-8 and TRBJ2-1; possible D gene TRBD1, 5 bases. The source material was PBMCs or T cells enriched from blood (not recorded which). The clonotype comes from a woman younger than 30 who had recovered from COVID-19. The CDR3 DNA is TGTGCCAGCAGCCGGACAAATGAGCAGTTCTTC. It is translated as CASSRTNEQFF.